The 22 T cell receptor beta chains below were found in one sample sequenced in a study of T cell changes during pregnancy in multiple sclerosis. The assay was immunoSEQ multiplex PCR, and TCRdb's table has in-frame clones only and misses some. The sample lists about 59,000 clones, approximately 94% seen once, with under 3% in the top ten. The sequencing here drew on CD8+ T cells from peripheral blood mononuclear cells, taken after pregnancy. The receptors here all came from a female donor with multiple sclerosis, enrolled in a pregnancy study.

This clone showed up just once. The rearrangement uses TRBV13 and TRBJ2-1; no firm D call. CDR3 length: 12 amino acids. Germline V CDR1 and CDR2: PRHDT, FYEKMQ (reference sequence). V was cut by 5 bases and J by 12 bases, with 14 bases left in between. The chain's CDR3 is CASSESSVGQFF. CDR3 DNA: TGTGCCAGCAGCGAATCCAGCGTTGGGCAGTTCTTC. Full variable domain (remainder filled in from reference TRBV13 and TRBJ2-1): AAGVIQSPRHLIKEKRETATLKCYPIPRHDTVYWYQQGPGQDPQFLISFYEKMQSDKGSIPDRFSAQQFSDYHSELNMSSLELGDSALYFCASSESSVGQFFGPGTRLTVL.

The chain couples TRBV7-8 to TRBJ2-1; 10 bases agree with TRBD1. Trimming at V came to 5 bases and at J to 8 bases, leaving 12 bases not matched to a gene. CDR1 is SGHVS and CDR2 is FQNEAQ in the germline V gene. This CDR3 spans 16 amino acids. CDR3 sequence reads: CASSRPGQGFLDEQFF. DNA of the CDR3: TGTGCCAGCAGCCGCCCGGGACAGGGGTTTTTGGATGAGCAGTTCTTC.

CDR3 residues: CATSRTDRGGNEKLFF. For the CDR3, the DNA is TGTGCCACCAGCAGGACTGACAGGGGGGGGAATGAAAAACTGTTTTTT. The chain recombines TRBV15 with TRBJ1-4; 9 positions match TRBD1. Trimming at V came to 3 bases and at J to 5 bases, leaving 7 bases not matched to a gene. This CDR3 comprises 16 residues. CDR1 and CDR2 from the germline V gene are LNHNV and YYDKDF (reference sequence).

This sequence joins TRBV5-1 and TRBJ2-1; D possibly corresponds to TRBD1 (6 bases). Trimming shortened V by 7 bases and J by 8 bases, and 13 bases separated the two germline ends. The CDR3 contains 12 residues. Germline V gives CDR1 SGHRS, CDR2 YFSETQ. The CDR3 bases are TGCGCCAGCCACGACGACAGGCATGAGCAGTTCTTC. It encodes CASHDDRHEQFF.

The rearrangement links TRBV13 to TRBJ2-3, with 13 bases lining up with TRBD2. Germline CDR1 reads PRHDT; CDR2 reads FYEKMQ (reference sequence). The CDR3 covers 21 residues. Losses at the gene ends were 5 bases for V and 0 bases for J; bases not matched to a gene: 17. The CDR3 nucleotides read TGTGCCAGCAGCAGCGGGTTGGAAAATTGGACTAGCGGGAGAAGCACAGATACGCAGTATTTT. It codes for CASSSGLENWTSGRSTDTQYF.

The V gene is TRBV27, the J gene TRBJ2-7, with D unclear. The germline V gene has CDR1 MNHEY and CDR2 SMNVEV (reference sequence). Trimming removed 8 bases at V and 9 bases at J, with 8 bases between. The CDR3 contains 9 residues. The CDR3 loop is CASVPGQYF. Here the CDR3 DNA reads TGTGCCAGCGTCCCGGGGCAGTACTTC.

This chain connects TRBV9 to TRBJ2-1; the D gene is possibly TRBD2 (6 bases). Trimming cost V 6 bases and J 5 bases, with 21 bases left between them. The CDR3 is made up of 16 amino acids. Germline V gene data show CDR1 as SGDLS and CDR2 as YYNGEE. Here the CDR3 reads CASNGMAGTINNEQFF. The CDR3 bases are TGTGCCAGCAACGGAATGGCGGGAACCATAAACAATGAGCAGTTCTTC.

The genes are TRBV4-1 and TRBJ1-1; 8 bases map to TRBD1. Germline CDR1 reads MGHRA; CDR2 reads YSYEKL. J lost 4 bases, V lost 7 bases, and 5 bases had no gene match. CDR3 length: 13 residues. CDR3 in DNA: TGCGCCAGCACCAGGGGGCCGAGCACTGAAGCTTTCTTT. Its translation is CASTRGPSTEAFF.

This chain joins TRBV19 and TRBJ1-1, with D unresolved. V was shortened by 5 bases and J by 1 base, with 8 bases between the two germline ends. The CDR3 extends over 13 amino acids. The germline V gene encodes CDR1 LNHDA and CDR2 SQIVND (reference sequence). This chain's CDR3 is CASSLSRNTEAFF. The CDR3 DNA reads TGTGCCAGTAGTTTGTCCAGGAACACTGAAGCTTTCTTT. Together with reference TRBV19 and TRBJ1-1, the CDR3 gives the full variable domain: DGGITQSPKYLFRKEGQNVTLSCEQNLNHDAMYWYRQDPGQGLRLIYYSQIVNDFQKGDIAEGYSVSREKKESFPLTVTSAQKNPTAFYLCASSLSRNTEAFFGQGTRLTVV.

The chain has TRBV4-1 and TRBJ2-7; 8 bases are shared with TRBD1. CDR1 is MGHRA and CDR2 is YSYEKL in the germline V gene. This CDR3 spans 15 amino acids. V trimming: 5 bases; J trimming: 1 base; junction bases outside the gene matches: 7. CDR3 protein: CASSFRTGQSYEQYF. CDR3 coding DNA: TGCGCCAGCAGCTTCCGGACAGGGCAGTCCTACGAGCAGTACTTC.

The chain is built from TRBV6-1 and TRBJ1-2; 10 nucleotides line up with TRBD1. From germline, CDR1 is MNHNS and CDR2 SASEGT. The V gene end was trimmed by 3 bases and the J gene end by 1 base; junction bases not matched to a gene: 8. The CDR3 has 17 amino acids. DNA of the CDR3: TGTGCCAGCAGTGATCCGGGACAGGGGATTTTTAACTATGGCTACACCTTC. Amino acid sequence: CASSDPGQGIFNYGYTF.

Only one count was recorded for this clone. The CDR3 nucleotides read TGTGCCAGCAGTCGTCTAGCGGGAGGGGCCTACAATGAGCAGTTCTTC. Protein product: CASSRLAGGAYNEQFF. The V call is TRBV7-9, the J call TRBJ2-1; 12 bases are a match to TRBD2. Trimming removed 6 bases from V and 2 bases from J; junction bases left unmatched: 5. The CDR3 runs to 16 residues. Per germline, CDR1 SEHNR and CDR2 FQNEAQ (reference sequence).

This chain connects TRBV27 to TRBJ1-5; perhaps TRBD1 as D (6 bases). Germline V gene lookup returns CDR1 MNHEY and CDR2 SMNVEV (reference sequence). The CDR3 consists of 16 residues. V was cut by 5 bases and J by 2 bases, with 16 bases left in between. DNA for the CDR3: TGTGCCAGCAGTCCCACCTTAGCAGGGGGCAATCAGCCCCAGCATTTT. It codes for CASSPTLAGGNQPQHF.

This clone was detected only once. The chain combines TRBV29-1 with TRBJ1-1, with D perhaps TRBD1 (5 bases). Germline CDR1 reads SQVTM; CDR2 reads ANQGSEA. The CDR3 runs 12 residues. The V end was cut by 3 bases, the J end by 6 bases, with 11 bases between. The chain's CDR3 is CSVEAGLPEAFF. DNA for the CDR3: TGCAGCGTTGAGGCGGGACTCCCTGAAGCTTTCTTT.

The chain combines TRBV7-9 with TRBJ2-7; unclear D gene. Germline V gene sequence: CDR1 SEHNR, CDR2 FQNEAQ (reference sequence). V was pared by 4 bases and J by 3 bases, with 13 bases between. This CDR3 region has 14 residues. The CDR3 DNA follows: TGTGCCAGCAGCTCTGCGGTGATCCGCTACGAGCAGTACTTC. The encoded protein is CASSSAVIRYEQYF.

This clone was counted once. V and J are TRBV5-5 and TRBJ2-5; 12 bases are a match to TRBD2. V lost 0 bases and J lost 4; bases outside the gene matches: 7. The CDR3 contains 17 residues. Per germline, CDR1 SGHKS and CDR2 YYEKEE (reference sequence). CDR3 protein: CASSLGTSGTLGETQYF. As DNA, the CDR3 is TGTGCCAGCAGCTTGGGGACTAGCGGGACCCTGGGAGAGACCCAGTACTTC.

About this clone: The sample holds other DNA sequences that translate to the same CDR3. The chain has TRBV5-6 and TRBJ2-7; no clear D. This CDR3 is 12 amino acids long. The germline V gene encodes CDR1 SGHDT and CDR2 YYEEEE. The ends were cut back, 4 bases at V and 6 bases at J, with 11 bases in the middle. CDR3 protein: CASSLGPGEQYF. The CDR3 DNA reads TGTGCCAGCAGCCTGGGTCCGGGCGAGCAGTACTTC.

This clone was observed a single time. The chain is built from TRBV19 and TRBJ2-1; 9 bases match TRBD1. This CDR3 region has 14 residues. Germline-derived CDR1 and CDR2 are LNHDA and SQIVND (reference sequence). J gave up 6 bases and V 5 bases, and 5 bases lay outside the gene matches. The CDR3 here is CASSWTGVGNEQFF. CDR3 in DNA: TGTGCCAGTAGTTGGACAGGGGTCGGCAATGAGCAGTTCTTC.

The chain recombines TRBV5-1 with TRBJ2-1; 13 nucleotides agree with TRBD2. This CDR3 contains 15 residues. The germline V gene has CDR1 SGHRS and CDR2 YFSETQ. V lost 1 base and J lost 8; bases outside the gene matches: 3. For the CDR3, the DNA is TGCGCCAGCAGCTTGTTTGGACTAGCGGGAGATGAGCAGTTCTTC. Protein sequence: CASSLFGLAGDEQFF.

The chain is built from TRBV27 and TRBJ2-3, with D possibly TRBD1 on 5 matching bases. V gave up 5 bases and J gave up 2 bases, with 14 bases separating them. The CDR3 consists of 15 residues. CDR1 MNHEY and CDR2 SMNVEV come from the germline V gene (reference sequence). The CDR3 loop is CASSLGGRDTDTQYF. The DNA of the CDR3 is TGTGCCAGCAGTCTCGGTGGCAGGGACACAGATACGCAGTATTTT.

The chain combines TRBV5-6 with TRBJ1-1; D uncertain. Trimming stripped 0 bases from V and 8 bases from J, with 8 bases between. The CDR3 runs 12 residues. Germline CDR1 is SGHDT and CDR2 is YYEEEE. CDR3 region: CASSLAGLEAFF. The CDR3 DNA follows: TGTGCCAGCAGCTTGGCAGGATTGGAAGCTTTCTTT.

This sequence joins TRBV28 and TRBJ2-7; no definite D call. Germline loops: CDR1 MDHEN, CDR2 SYDVKM. CDR3 size: 14 residues. V was cut by 5 bases and J by 4 bases, with 15 bases left in between. The CDR3 here is CASSPLPMEYEQYF. CDR3 coding DNA: TGTGCCAGCAGTCCACTTCCTATGGAGTACGAGCAGTACTTC.